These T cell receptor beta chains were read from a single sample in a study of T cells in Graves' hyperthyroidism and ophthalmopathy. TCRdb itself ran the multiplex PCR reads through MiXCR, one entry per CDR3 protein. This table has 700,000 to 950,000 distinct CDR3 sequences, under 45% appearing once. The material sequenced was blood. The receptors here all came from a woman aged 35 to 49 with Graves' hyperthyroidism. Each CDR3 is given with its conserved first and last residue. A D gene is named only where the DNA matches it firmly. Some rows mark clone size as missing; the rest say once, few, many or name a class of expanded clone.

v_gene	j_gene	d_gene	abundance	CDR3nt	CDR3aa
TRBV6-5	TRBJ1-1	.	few	TGTGCCAGCAGTTACTCATGGAGGGGGTGGGACACTGAAGCTTTCTTT	CASSYSWRGWDTEAFF
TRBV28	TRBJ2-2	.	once	TGTGCCAGCAGGGACAGTTTAAGGACCGGGGAGCTGTTTTTT	CASRDSLRTGELFF
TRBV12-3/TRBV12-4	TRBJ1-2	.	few	TGTGCCAGCAGTTTGGGATGGGACGGCGATTATGGCTACACCTTC	CASSLGWDGDYGYTF
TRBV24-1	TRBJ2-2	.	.	TGTGCCACCAGTGAACCAACCGGGGAGCTGTTTTTT	CATSEPTGELFF
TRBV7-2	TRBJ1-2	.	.	TGTGCCAGCAGCTTATGGTCAGGGGCGAGCTATGGCTACACCTTC	CASSLWSGASYGYTF
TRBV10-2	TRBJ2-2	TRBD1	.	TGCGCCAGCAGGGCCGGGACAGACACCGGGGAGCTGTTTTTT	CASRAGTDTGELFF
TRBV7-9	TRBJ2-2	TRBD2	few	TGTGCCAGCAGCCCCAGACTAGCGGGGTACACCGGGGAGCTGTTTTTT	CASSPRLAGYTGELFF
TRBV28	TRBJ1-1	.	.	TGTGCCAGCACCGGGACGGTCGTTGGAGCTTTCTTT	CASTGTVVGAFF
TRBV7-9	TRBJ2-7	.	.	TGTGCCAGCAGCCACCGGGACACCGCCTCCTACGAGCAGTACTTC	CASSHRDTASYEQYF
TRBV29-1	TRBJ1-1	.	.	TGCAGCGTTGATACGGGGTGGGCCACTGAAGCTTTCTTT	CSVDTGWATEAFF
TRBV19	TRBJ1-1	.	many	TGTGCCGGACAAGGGAGGAACACTGAAGCTTTCTTT	CAGQGRNTEAFF
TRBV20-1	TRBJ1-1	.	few	TGCAGTGCTAGTAGGACAGCTTTGAACACTGAAGCTTTCTTT	CSASRTALNTEAFF
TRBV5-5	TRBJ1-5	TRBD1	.	TGTGCCAGCAGAGATGGACAGGTCAATCAGCCCCAGCATTTT	CASRDGQVNQPQHF
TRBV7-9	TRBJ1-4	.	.	TGTGCCACCTCCAGGGATGAAAAACTGTTTTTT	CATSRDEKLFF
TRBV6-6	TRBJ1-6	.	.	TGTGCCAGCAGTGAAATGAGTCTCTTGGTTAATTCACCCCTCCACTTT	CASSEMSLLVNSPLHF
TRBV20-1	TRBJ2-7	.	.	TGCAGTGCGAGTACCCCTACTTTC	CSASTPTF
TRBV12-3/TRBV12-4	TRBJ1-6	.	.	TGTGCCAGCAGTTTATCCGGCCAGGGTTATTCACCCCTCCACTTT	CASSLSGQGYSPLHF
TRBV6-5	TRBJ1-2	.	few	TGTGCCATGGCGCCTGGACCGAGGGCTTATTATGGCTACACCTTC	CAMAPGPRAYYGYTF
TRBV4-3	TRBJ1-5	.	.	TGCGCCAGCAGCCAATCCGGCAGGGAAGCTCAGCCCCAGCATTTT	CASSQSGREAQPQHF
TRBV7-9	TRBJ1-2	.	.	TGTGCCAGCAGCCCTCCGGCAAGGGTCTATGGCTACACCTTC	CASSPPARVYGYTF
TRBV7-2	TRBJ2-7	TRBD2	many	TGTGCCAGCAGCTCTGCCGGGGGGTACGAGCAGTACTTC	CASSSAGGYEQYF
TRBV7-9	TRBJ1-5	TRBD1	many	TGTGCCAGCAGCTCCGGGACAGGCCTCCATCAGCCCCAGCATTTT	CASSSGTGLHQPQHF
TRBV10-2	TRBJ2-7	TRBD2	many	TGCGCCAGCAGCGGTCCGGGACTAGTTGACGAGCAGTACTTC	CASSGPGLVDEQYF
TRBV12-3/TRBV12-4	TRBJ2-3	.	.	TGTGCCAGCAGTTACACGCTGAGAGATACGCAGTATTTT	CASSYTLRDTQYF
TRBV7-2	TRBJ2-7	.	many	TGTGCCAGCAGCTTAGGGACATCTTCGGGAGAGCAGTACTTC	CASSLGTSSGEQYF